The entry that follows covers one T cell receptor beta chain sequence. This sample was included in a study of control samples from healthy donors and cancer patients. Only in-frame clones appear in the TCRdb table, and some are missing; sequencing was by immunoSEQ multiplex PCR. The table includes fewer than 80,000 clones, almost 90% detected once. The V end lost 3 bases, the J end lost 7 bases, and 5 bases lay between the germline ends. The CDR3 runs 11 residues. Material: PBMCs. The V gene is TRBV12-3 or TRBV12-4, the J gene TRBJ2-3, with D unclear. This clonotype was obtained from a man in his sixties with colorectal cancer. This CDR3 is CASSFGYTQYF. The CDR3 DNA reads TGTGCCAGCAGTTTCGGTTATACGCAGTATTTT.